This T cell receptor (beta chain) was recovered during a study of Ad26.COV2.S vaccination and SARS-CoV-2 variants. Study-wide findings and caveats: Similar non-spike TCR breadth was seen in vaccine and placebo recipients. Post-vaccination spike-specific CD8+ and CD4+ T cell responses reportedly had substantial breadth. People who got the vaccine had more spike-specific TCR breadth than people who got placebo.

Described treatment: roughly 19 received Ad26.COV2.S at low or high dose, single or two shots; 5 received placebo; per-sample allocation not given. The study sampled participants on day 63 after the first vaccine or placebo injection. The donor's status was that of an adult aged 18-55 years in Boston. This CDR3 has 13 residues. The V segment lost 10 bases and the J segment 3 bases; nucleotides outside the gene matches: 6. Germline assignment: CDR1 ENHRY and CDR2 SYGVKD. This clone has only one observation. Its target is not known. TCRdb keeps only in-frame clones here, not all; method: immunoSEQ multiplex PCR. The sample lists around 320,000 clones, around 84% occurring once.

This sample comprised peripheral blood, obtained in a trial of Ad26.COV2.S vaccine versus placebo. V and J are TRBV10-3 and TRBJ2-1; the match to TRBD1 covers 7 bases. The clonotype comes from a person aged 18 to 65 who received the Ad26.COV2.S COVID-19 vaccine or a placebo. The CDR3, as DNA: TGTGCCACCACGGGACAGAGCTACAATGAGCAGTTCTTC. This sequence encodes CATTGQSYNEQFF.